The rows below give T cell receptor beta chains drawn from one sample of a study of siplizumab effects on memory and regulatory T cells. Measured with immunoSEQ multiplex PCR; TCRdb has only the in-frame clones, and not every one. The sample has about 50,000 clones, about 90% seen once. The sample taken for sequencing was naive CD8+ T cells sorted from blood. Source of these receptors: a human donor in good health. Each CDR3 is given with its conserved first and last residue. D genes are given only for firm matches. A row's size may be missing; if present it is once, few, many or a size class.

NA	TRBJ1-3	TRBV11-2	TRBD1	CASSMTGTGNTIYF	TGTGCCAGCAGCATGACAGGGACTGGAAACACCATATATTTT
NA	TRBJ1-1	TRBV4-1	NA	CASSQIGGLNTEAFF	TGCGCCAGCAGCCAAATAGGCGGTTTGAACACTGAAGCTTTCTTT
NA	TRBJ2-7	TRBV4-1	TRBD1	CASSLPGQLPYEQYF	TGCGCCAGCAGCCTCCCGGGACAGCTACCCTACGAGCAGTACTTC
NA	TRBJ1-1	TRBV4-1	TRBD1	CASSQQGANTEAFF	TGCGCCAGCAGCCAACAGGGGGCTAACACTGAAGCTTTCTTT
NA	TRBJ2-7	TRBV11-2	NA	CASSLDRVGDRHPAGQYF	TGTGCCAGCAGCTTAGATCGGGTCGGTGACAGACACCCGGCGGGGCAGTACTTC
NA	TRBJ1-2	TRBV14	NA	CASSPWPQTNYGYTF	TGTGCCAGCAGCCCGTGGCCACAAACCAACTATGGCTACACCTTC
NA	TRBJ2-1	TRBV13	NA	CASSLRDTNEQFF	TGTGCCAGCAGCTTGCGGGACACCAATGAGCAGTTCTTC
few	TRBJ1-5	TRBV27	NA	CASSFGETGQPQHF	TGTGCCAGCAGTTTTGGGGAGACGGGGCAGCCCCAGCATTTT
once	TRBJ1-1	TRBV6-5	NA	CASRLNTEAFF	TGTGCCAGCAGACTGAACACTGAAGCTTTCTTT
NA	TRBJ2-1	TRBV13	TRBD2	CASDHLAGGREQFF	TGTGCCAGCGACCATCTAGCGGGGGGGCGTGAGCAGTTCTTC
NA	TRBJ1-6	TRBV10-3	NA	CAISTGQIDSPLHF	TGTGCCATCTCAACGGGACAAATTGACTCACCCCTCCACTTT
NA	TRBJ1-1	TRBV11-2	NA	CASSSWGRLTEAFF	TGTGCCAGCAGCTCGTGGGGGCGGTTGACTGAAGCTTTCTTT
NA	TRBJ2-7	TRBV11-2	NA	CASSWGHSYEQYF	TGTGCCAGCAGCTGGGGGCACTCCTACGAGCAGTACTTC
few	TRBJ2-1	TRBV5-1	NA	CASSLVGSSYNEQFF	TGCGCCAGCAGCTTGGTAGGTAGTTCCTACAATGAGCAGTTCTTC
NA	TRBJ2-2	TRBV21-1	NA	CASSKVWDRKTTGELFF	TGTGCCAGCAGCAAAGTGTGGGACAGGAAGACCACCGGGGAGCTGTTTTTT
NA	TRBJ2-2	TRBV5-1	NA	CASSLRRTFSTGELFF	TGCGCCAGCAGCTTGAGGAGGACATTCTCCACCGGGGAGCTGTTTTTT
NA	TRBJ1-3	TRBV11-2	NA	CASSLYLQLRNTIYF	TGTGCCAGCAGCTTATATTTGCAGCTCCGAAACACCATATATTTT
NA	TRBJ2-7	TRBV10-3	TRBD1	CAISDPTKGQTYEQYF	TGTGCCATCAGTGACCCGACCAAGGGACAGACCTACGAGCAGTACTTC
NA	TRBJ2-7	TRBV2	TRBD1	CASIDENSGQALFAEQYF	TGTGCCAGCATCGACGAAAACTCGGGACAGGCCCTTTTCGCCGAGCAGTACTTC
NA	TRBJ1-2	TRBV13	NA	CASSPTAGDYGYTF	TGTGCCAGCAGCCCAACTGCGGGTGACTATGGCTACACCTTC
NA	TRBJ2-5	TRBV29-1	NA	CSVEIPGEGETQYF	TGCAGCGTTGAGATACCGGGCGAGGGGGAGACCCAGTACTTC
NA	TRBJ1-2	TRBV27	NA	CASSPLGNYGYTF	TGTGCCAGCAGCCCCCTCGGTAACTATGGCTACACCTTC
NA	TRBJ2-2	TRBV5-1	NA	CASSPSGTGELFF	TGCGCCAGCAGCCCGTCCGGGACCGGGGAGCTGTTTTTT
NA	TRBJ1-1	TRBV4-1	NA	CASSLHRVETEAFF	TGCGCCAGCAGCCTGCACAGGGTAGAGACTGAAGCTTTCTTT
NA	TRBJ2-2	TRBV4-2	TRBD2	CASSRGLADYTGELFF	TGTGCCAGCAGCCGGGGACTAGCGGACTACACCGGGGAGCTGTTTTTT
NA	TRBJ2-5	TRBV7-9	TRBD2	CASSSWGLAGGKETQYF	TGTGCCAGCAGCTCATGGGGACTAGCGGGGGGAAAAGAGACCCAGTACTTC
NA	TRBJ2-1	TRBV5-6	NA	CASSLVGGSYNEQFF	TGTGCCAGCAGCTTGGTGGGCGGATCCTACAATGAGCAGTTCTTC
once	TRBJ2-7	TRBV10-2	NA	CASSDSKLVLEQYF	TGCGCCAGCAGTGATTCGAAACTAGTTCTCGAGCAGTACTTC
NA	TRBJ2-2	TRBV6-5	NA	CASSLPGARELFF	TGTGCCAGCAGTTTGCCGGGCGCCCGGGAGCTGTTTTTT
NA	TRBJ2-7	TRBV11-2	NA	CASSLAAGSYEQYF	TGTGCCAGCAGCTTAGCTGCCGGCTCCTACGAGCAGTACTTC
NA	TRBJ2-3	TRBV6-5	TRBD2	CASSYDSGSLDTQYF	TGTGCCAGCAGTTACGATAGCGGGAGTTTGGATACGCAGTATTTT
NA	TRBJ1-1	TRBV4-1	NA	CASSHGVANTEAFF	TGCGCCAGCAGCCATGGGGTGGCGAACACTGAAGCTTTCTTT
NA	TRBJ2-1	TRBV6-1	NA	CASSEPGSYNEQFF	TGTGCCAGCAGTGAACCGGGTTCCTACAATGAGCAGTTCTTC
NA	TRBJ1-4	TRBV27	NA	CASSPLGGRKEKLFF	TGTGCCAGCAGTCCCCTCGGGGGGCGGAAAGAAAAACTGTTTTTT
NA	TRBJ2-7	TRBV5-3	NA	CARSLGPSRPQTYEQYF	TGTGCCAGAAGCTTGGGGCCCTCTCGCCCCCAAACTTACGAGCAGTACTTC
NA	TRBJ2-7	TRBV30	TRBD1	CAWSVPWARGMYEQYF	TGTGCCTGGAGTGTACCGTGGGCCAGGGGGATGTACGAGCAGTACTTC
once	TRBJ1-1	TRBV5-5	NA	CASSLFGSWTEAFF	TGTGCCAGCAGCTTGTTTGGGTCTTGGACTGAAGCTTTCTTT
NA	TRBJ2-7	TRBV5-4	NA	CASSLGTAGSYEQYF	TGTGCCAGCAGCTTGGGCACCGCTGGCTCCTACGAGCAGTACTTC
NA	TRBJ1-2	TRBV5-1	NA	CASSLNPTTKNYGYTF	TGCGCCAGCAGCTTGAATCCAACTACAAAAAACTATGGCTACACCTTC
NA	TRBJ2-1	TRBV9	NA	CASSVGQLNEQFF	TGTGCCAGCAGCGTTGGCCAGTTGAATGAGCAGTTCTTC
NA	TRBJ2-1	TRBV4-1	NA	CASSQDHYEDEQFF	TGCGCCAGCAGCCAAGATCACTACGAGGATGAGCAGTTCTTC
NA	TRBJ1-2	TRBV4-2	TRBD1	CASSQDRGQGVNYGYTF	TGTGCCAGCAGCCAAGATCGGGGACAGGGGGTAAACTATGGCTACACCTTC
NA	TRBJ2-3	TRBV5-4	TRBD2	CASSLVTSADTQYF	TGTGCCAGCAGCTTGGTGACTAGCGCGGATACGCAGTATTTT
NA	TRBJ2-7	TRBV6-5	TRBD2	CASSGGLAETYEQYF	TGTGCCAGCAGCGGGGGACTAGCGGAGACCTACGAGCAGTACTTC
NA	TRBJ2-3	TRBV7-9	NA	CASSSKRGVTDTQYF	TGTGCCAGCAGCTCTAAAAGGGGGGTCACAGATACGCAGTATTTT
NA	TRBJ1-5	TRBV12-5	TRBD1	CASGSSGTVYQPQHF	TGTGCTAGTGGAAGCTCCGGGACAGTTTATCAGCCCCAGCATTTT
NA	TRBJ2-7	TRBV18	NA	CASSPYSGPREQYF	TGTGCCAGCTCACCATATTCGGGGCCCCGCGAGCAGTACTTC
once	TRBJ2-1	TRBV27	TRBD1	CASSLSGGRGYNEQFF	TGTGCCAGCAGTTTATCAGGGGGCCGAGGGTACAATGAGCAGTTCTTC
NA	TRBJ2-7	TRBV7-9	NA	CASSLAPGGEQYF	TGTGCCAGCAGCTTAGCGCCCGGGGGAGAGCAGTACTTC
NA	TRBJ1-1	TRBV5-6	NA	CASSLVGSNTEAFF	TGTGCCAGCAGCTTGGTAGGCAGCAACACTGAAGCTTTCTTT
NA	TRBJ2-5	TRBV7-9	NA	CASSPTEYQETQYF	TGTGCCAGCAGCCCAACCGAATACCAAGAGACCCAGTACTTC
NA	TRBJ2-7	TRBV6-5	TRBD2	CASSALAGGPGEQYF	TGTGCCAGCAGCGCACTAGCGGGAGGGCCTGGTGAGCAGTACTTC
few	TRBJ1-5	TRBV5-8	NA	CASSLDQPQHF	TGTGCCAGCAGCTTGGATCAGCCCCAGCATTTT
NA	TRBJ2-7	TRBV7-9	NA	CASSPSGTDYYEQYF	TGTGCCAGCAGCCCATCCGGGACGGACTACTACGAGCAGTACTTC
NA	TRBJ2-5	TRBV5-4	NA	CASSRLGQQETQYF	TGTGCCAGCAGCAGATTGGGGCAGCAAGAGACCCAGTACTTC
NA	TRBJ2-7	TRBV4-2	NA	CASSQDRGTYEQYF	TGTGCCAGCAGCCAAGATCGGGGTACCTACGAGCAGTACTTC
NA	TRBJ2-1	TRBV27	NA	CASSLSRLQYNEQFF	TGTGCCAGCAGTTTATCTCGTCTCCAATACAATGAGCAGTTCTTC